These 18 T cell receptor beta chains originate from one sample sequenced in a study of blood T cell repertoires in COVID-19. Generated by immunoSEQ multiplex PCR, the TCRdb table keeps only in-frame clones and is missing some. The sample includes more than 110,000 clones, 84% of them seen just once. The sequencing input was peripheral blood. The receptors here all came from a human donor in a cohort sampled during active COVID-19.

The V gene is TRBV6-1, the J gene TRBJ1-6, with D maybe TRBD1 (6 bases). Germline values: CDR1 MNHNS, CDR2 SASEGT. The V end lost 2 bases, the J end lost 4 bases, and 15 bases lay between the germline ends. CDR3 length: 17 residues. The CDR3 sequence: CASSERGGRSYNSPLHF. The CDR3 DNA follows: TGTGCCAGCAGTGAAAGGGGGGGTAGAAGTTATAATTCACCCCTCCACTTT.

This clone has more than one count but fewer than ten. The chain couples TRBV4-2 to TRBJ2-2, with 10 nucleotides matching TRBD1. J gave up 0 bases and V 4 bases, and 2 bases lay outside the gene matches. There are 16 residues in the CDR3. The V gene's germline CDR1 is LGHNA and CDR2 YNFKEQ. The CDR3: CASSLGQGANTGELFF. The CDR3 DNA is TGTGCCAGCAGCCTTGGACAGGGGGCGAACACCGGGGAGCTGTTTTTT.

This clone was picked up a small number of times. This rearrangement joins TRBV5-4 to TRBJ1-1; no clear D. The CDR3 covers 14 residues. CDR1 and CDR2 (germline): SGHNT, YYREEE (reference sequence). The ends were cut back, 0 bases at V and 9 bases at J, with 15 bases in the middle. This CDR3 reads CASSLDFQATQAFF. CDR3 in DNA: TGTGCCAGCAGCTTGGATTTCCAGGCTACTCAAGCTTTCTTT.

The chain employs TRBV7-9 and TRBJ2-5, with a weak D call TRBD2 (5 bases). This CDR3 region has 15 residues. Germline CDR1 and CDR2: SEHNR and FQNEAQ (reference sequence). V lost 2 bases to trimming and J lost 2 bases, with 12 bases between them. The DNA for the CDR3 is TGTGCCAGCAGCTTAAGCGGAACTAATCAAGAGACCCAGTACTTC. Protein sequence: CASSLSGTNQETQYF. Combining the CDR3 with reference TRBV7-9 and TRBJ2-5 gives the whole variable domain DTGVSQNPRHKITKRGQNVTFRCDPISEHNRLYWYRQTLGQGPEFLTYFQNEAQLEKSRLLSDRFSAERPKGSFSTLEIQRTEQGDSAMYLCASSLSGTNQETQYFGPGTRLLVL.

This sequence joins TRBV10-3 and TRBJ2-2; 7 bases are shared with TRBD1. The trim removed 4 bases at V and 4 bases at J, leaving 3 bases unmatched. The germline V gene encodes CDR1 ENHRY and CDR2 SYGVKD. The CDR3 spans 14 residues. This CDR3 reads CAISGQGPTGELFF. In DNA form, the CDR3 reads TGTGCCATCAGTGGACAGGGTCCCACCGGGGAGCTGTTTTTT.

This chain joins TRBV28 and TRBJ2-7; tentatively, D is TRBD2 (5 bases). V dropped 3 bases and J dropped 2 bases, with 8 bases sitting between them. Germline assignment: CDR1 MDHEN and CDR2 SYDVKM. CDR3 length: 13 residues. The CDR3 nucleotides are TGTGCCAGCAGTTTTCCGGGAACCTACGAGCAGTACTTC. Translating it yields CASSFPGTYEQYF.

This clone appeared once. V gene TRBV7-2 combines with J gene TRBJ2-7; 8 nucleotides agree with TRBD1. Germline lookup yields CDR1 SGHTA and CDR2 FQGNSA. There are 15 residues in the CDR3. Trimming took 0 bases from V and 3 from J; bases not matched to a gene: 4. In DNA form, the CDR3 reads TGTGCCAGCAGCTTAGCGGGACAGGTGGACTACGAGCAGTACTTC. Protein product: CASSLAGQVDYEQYF.

This rearrangement joins TRBV19 to TRBJ2-6; possibly TRBD2 for D (6 bases). V gave up 3 bases and J gave up 9 bases, with 12 bases separating them. From germline, CDR1 is LNHDA and CDR2 SQIVND (reference sequence). The CDR3 contains 14 residues. The chain's CDR3 is CASSMEGVLNVLTF. Written as DNA, the CDR3 is TGTGCCAGTAGTATGGAGGGAGTCCTCAACGTCCTGACTTTC.

This clone was counted once. The V gene is TRBV6-5, the J gene TRBJ2-5, with D perhaps TRBD2 (6 bases). V was shortened by 8 bases and J by 6 bases, with 19 bases between the two germline ends. This CDR3 contains 14 residues. Per germline, CDR1 MNHEY and CDR2 SVGAGI. CDR3 in amino acids: CASRGVEGWKTQYF. In DNA form, the CDR3 reads TGTGCCAGCCGGGGTGTGGAGGGATGGAAGACCCAGTACTTC.

DNA of the CDR3: TGTGCCAGCGGGTCAGGAGCGGGGCGGCAGGGGGAGACCCAGTACTTC. Amino acids: CASGSGAGRQGETQYF. The rearrangement links TRBV7-2 to TRBJ2-5; tentatively, D is TRBD2 (7 bases). This CDR3 comprises 16 residues. Trimming pared 8 bases from V and 5 bases from J, leaving 24 bases between. Germline assignment: CDR1 SGHTA and CDR2 FQGNSA. The full variable domain, with the rest looked up from reference TRBV7-2 and TRBJ2-5, is GAGVSQSPSNKVTEKGKDVELRCDPISGHTALYWYRQSLGQGLEFLIYFQGNSAPDKSGLPSDRFSAERTGGSVSTLTIQRTQQEDSAVYLCASGSGAGRQGETQYFGPGTRLLVL.

This chain joins TRBV12-5 and TRBJ2-1; D possibly corresponds to TRBD1 (6 bases). Germline V gives CDR1 LGHNT, CDR2 FRNRAP. V gave up 0 bases and J gave up 6 bases, with 15 bases separating them. The CDR3 length is 16 residues. This CDR3 reads CASGLVLGPTGNEQFF. In DNA, the CDR3 is TGTGCTAGTGGTTTGGTACTAGGGCCGACAGGCAATGAGCAGTTCTTC.

J is TRBJ2-5 and V is TRBV4-3; the D gene is possibly TRBD2 (6 bases). The V gene lost 5 bases and the J gene lost 4 bases, with 17 bases spanning the gap. Germline CDR1 and CDR2: LGHNA and YSLEER. The CDR3 extends over 15 amino acids. CDR3 residues: CASSATFGGLETQYF. The CDR3 DNA sequence: TGCGCCAGCAGCGCGACATTTGGAGGGTTAGAGACCCAGTACTTC.

CDR3 coding DNA: TGTGCCAGCAGCCGATCTACAGGGCTTGAGACCCAGTACTTC. Translated, it gives CASSRSTGLETQYF. The chain recombines TRBV28 with TRBJ2-5; D may be TRBD1 (6 bases). The germline V and J ends were trimmed by 6 bases and 5 bases, with 16 bases remaining between them. Germline V CDR1 and CDR2: MDHEN, SYDVKM. The CDR3 has 14 residues.

The chain employs TRBV6-5 and TRBJ1-4; D may be TRBD1 (5 bases). Germline V gene data show CDR1 as MNHEY and CDR2 as SVGAGI. V lost 11 bases, J lost 11 bases, and 18 bases lay in between. The length of the CDR3 is 12 residues. The CDR3 sequence is CAGGGVTGKLFF. The CDR3 DNA reads as TGTGCCGGGGGGGGAGTCACGGGGAAACTGTTTTTT.

The CDR3 DNA follows: TGTGCCAGCAGTATTGTGGGGGCCTCGAACACCGGGGAGCTGTTTTTT. As protein: CASSIVGASNTGELFF. The rearrangement links TRBV28 to TRBJ2-2, with D possibly being TRBD1 (6 bases). The CDR3 extends over 16 amino acids. V dropped 5 bases and J dropped 0 bases, with 13 bases sitting between them. Germline V gives CDR1 MDHEN, CDR2 SYDVKM.

This clone was counted between two and nine times. The chain links TRBV4-1 to TRBJ1-1; perhaps TRBD1 as D (5 bases). The CDR3 consists of 15 residues. V dropped 4 bases and J dropped 6 bases, with 18 bases sitting between them. Germline values: CDR1 MGHRA, CDR2 YSYEKL. The CDR3 DNA sequence: TGCGCCAGCAGCCCAGGGTTTGGATTTTTAGCTGAAGCTTTCTTT. Protein product: CASSPGFGFLAEAFF.

This chain uses TRBV19 with TRBJ1-1; possible D gene TRBD1, 6 bases. This CDR3 has 15 residues. Germline V gene lookup returns CDR1 LNHDA and CDR2 SQIVND (reference sequence). Trimming took 5 bases from V and 0 from J, leaving 13 bases between them. The CDR3 nucleotides are TGTGCCAGTAGTCCCAGGACAGACCTGAACACTGAAGCTTTCTTT. It encodes CASSPRTDLNTEAFF. The full variable domain, in which reference TRBV19 and TRBJ1-1 provide the parts outside the CDR3, is DGGITQSPKYLFRKEGQNVTLSCEQNLNHDAMYWYRQDPGQGLRLIYYSQIVNDFQKGDIAEGYSVSREKKESFPLTVTSAQKNPTAFYLCASSPRTDLNTEAFFGQGTRLTVV.

The V call is TRBV6-5, the J call TRBJ1-6; 11 bases align to TRBD1. CDR3 length equals 15 residues. Germline V gives CDR1 MNHEY, CDR2 SVGAGI. V lost 6 bases, J lost 8 bases, and 6 bases stayed unmatched. The CDR3 loop is CASRADRGLDSPLHF. The CDR3 nucleotides are TGTGCCAGCAGGGCGGACAGGGGGCTGGATTCACCCCTCCACTTT.